This paragraph covers one T cell receptor beta chain sequence. The antigen remains undetermined. The data were taken from a study of T cell repertoires in cytomegalovirus infection. The V and J ends lost 2 bases and 3 bases, in that order; junction bases with no gene match: 3. Germline lookup yields CDR1 LNHNV and CDR2 YYDKDF (reference sequence). The length of the CDR3 is 14 residues. MiXCR, applied by TCRdb to the reads, yields one record per CDR3 protein. The sample carries around 310,000 distinct CDR3 sequences, around 29% recorded once. The specimen was cultured PBMCs, collected from culture after CMV antigen stimulation. This TCR was recovered from a human donor in good health (CMV status not recorded). Some clones in this sample may be carry-over from other donors' samples. The chain carries TRBV15 and TRBJ2-7; 8 positions match TRBD2. The CDR3: CATSRPAGGYEQYF. The DNA for the CDR3 is TGTGCCACCAGCAGACCGGCGGGGGGCTACGAGCAGTACTTC.